Each of the 14 T cell receptor beta chains below was sequenced from the same sample in a study of a mutant IDH1 vaccine in newly diagnosed glioma. Assay: immunoSEQ multiplex PCR; the TCRdb copy retains only in-frame clones and omits some. The table records tens of thousands of clones, around 80% of them present only once. Sample time point: baseline, week 1 (first vaccination visit). The treatment is: pre-vaccination baseline after standard-of-care therapy. The sequencing used PBMCs, collected from a glioma patient treated with radiotherapy, temozolomide or both. The receptors stem from a man aged 40-55 years with glioma. Some clones in this sample may be carry-over from other donors' samples.

The V and J genes are TRBV18 and TRBJ1-1; 8 bases line up with TRBD1. CDR1 and CDR2 from the germline V gene are KGHSH and LQKENI. V shed 6 bases and J 5 bases; nucleotides not matched to a gene: 11. This CDR3 has 15 amino acids. The CDR3 here is CASSPRTGQGTEAFF. Here the CDR3 DNA reads TGTGCCAGCTCGCCCCGGACAGGGCAAGGGACTGAAGCTTTCTTT.

The chain links TRBV10-2 to TRBJ1-6, with D possibly TRBD1 on 6 matching bases. V was cut by 0 bases and J by 9 bases, with 15 bases left in between. Germline V gives CDR1 WSHSY, CDR2 SAAADI. This CDR3 is built from 16 residues. CDR3 amino acids: CASSESRGKEASPLHF. The DNA for the CDR3 is TGCGCCAGCAGTGAGTCGAGGGGGAAAGAGGCTTCACCCCTCCACTTT.

This chain uses TRBV7-9 with TRBJ1-1; D is undetermined. CDR3 length equals 12 residues. The ends were cut back, 9 bases at V and 1 base at J, with 9 bases in the middle. The germline gives CDR1 SEHNR, CDR2 FQNEAQ (reference sequence). The CDR3 region has the DNA TGTGCCAGTGGGGTACCGAACACTGAAGCTTTCTTT. Encoded protein: CASGVPNTEAFF.

The V gene is TRBV30, the J gene TRBJ2-7, with unresolved D. The CDR3 spans 12 residues. Trimming shortened V by 8 bases and J by 0 bases, and 11 bases separated the two germline ends. Germline loops: CDR1 GTSNPN, CDR2 SVGIG (reference sequence). The CDR3 here is CARSDGSYEQYF. The CDR3 DNA is TGTGCCCGCTCGGACGGCTCCTACGAGCAGTACTTC.

This clone is deemed medium-sized. In DNA, the CDR3 is TGTGCCAGTCTGTCCCACAGGGGAAACACCGGGGAGCTGTTTTTT. Protein sequence: CASLSHRGNTGELFF. The chain links TRBV19 to TRBJ2-2; 7 nucleotides align to TRBD1. The CDR3 is made up of 15 amino acids. J lost 2 bases, V lost 8 bases, and 8 bases had no gene match. The V gene's germline CDR1 is LNHDA and CDR2 SQIVND (reference sequence).

This clone turned up a few times. The chain recombines TRBV7-2 with TRBJ2-7, with D unclear. The CDR3 extends over 16 amino acids. The V gene lost 1 base and the J gene lost 0 bases, with 13 bases spanning the gap. CDR1 SGHTA and CDR2 FQGNSA come from the germline V gene. The CDR3 loop is CASSLEPGSLSYEQYF. CDR3 in DNA: TGTGCCAGCAGCTTAGAGCCGGGCTCCCTCTCCTACGAGCAGTACTTC.

This clone has only one observation. The V and J genes are TRBV10-3 and TRBJ2-7; D remains unclear. This CDR3 has 14 amino acids. Germline-derived CDR1 and CDR2 are ENHRY and SYGVKD. Trimming shortened V by 0 bases and J by 0 bases, and 6 bases separated the two germline ends. CDR3 sequence (DNA): TGTGCCATCAGTGAGTCTGGCAGCTCCTACGAGCAGTACTTC. Translating it yields CAISESGSSYEQYF.

The chain has TRBV19 and TRBJ1-5, with 10 bases identical to TRBD1. The V gene's germline CDR1 is LNHDA and CDR2 SQIVND (reference sequence). This CDR3 is 17 amino acids long. After removal of 3 bases from V and 0 bases from J, the junction contained 5 bases not matched to a gene. DNA for the CDR3: TGTGCCAGTAGTATCTCCGGGACAGGGGTTAGCAATCAGCCCCAGCATTTT. Residues: CASSISGTGVSNQPQHF. The full variable domain, completed using reference TRBV19 and TRBJ1-5, is DGGITQSPKYLFRKEGQNVTLSCEQNLNHDAMYWYRQDPGQGLRLIYYSQIVNDFQKGDIAEGYSVSREKKESFPLTVTSAQKNPTAFYLCASSISGTGVSNQPQHFGDGTRLSIL.

This chain's CDR3 is CAWSVGGRDSNQPQHF. The DNA of the CDR3 is TGTGCCTGGAGTGTAGGGGGCAGAGATAGCAATCAGCCCCAGCATTTT. The V call is TRBV30, the J call TRBJ1-5; TRBD1 agrees at 7 bases. This CDR3 is built from 16 residues. With V trimmed by 0 bases and J by 0 bases, 5 bases remained unmatched. Germline lookup yields CDR1 GTSNPN and CDR2 SVGIG (reference sequence). Full variable domain (remainder filled in from reference TRBV30 and TRBJ1-5): SQTIHQWPATLVQPVGSPLSLECTVEGTSNPNLYWYRQAAGRGLQLLFYSVGIGQISSEVPQNLSASRPQDRQFILSSKKLLLSDSGFYLCAWSVGGRDSNQPQHFGDGTRLSIL.

By share of the sample, this clone is large. V usage is TRBV4-1 and J usage is TRBJ1-6; no clear D. CDR3 length: 15 residues. Trimming stripped 0 bases from V and 7 bases from J, with 10 bases between. From germline, CDR1 is MGHRA and CDR2 YSYEKL. The CDR3 loop is CASSQDALPNSPLHF. CDR3 sequence (DNA): TGCGCCAGCAGCCAAGACGCCCTCCCGAATTCACCCCTCCACTTT.

The chain couples TRBV5-6 to TRBJ2-6, with no clear D. CDR1 and CDR2 from the germline V gene are SGHDT and YYEEEE. This CDR3 spans 16 amino acids. The V and J ends lost 0 bases and 2 bases respectively, with 9 bases between them. The CDR3 here is CASSLERWAGANVLTF. Here the CDR3 DNA reads TGTGCCAGCAGCTTGGAGAGGTGGGCTGGGGCCAACGTCCTGACTTTC.

The chain carries TRBV5-5 and TRBJ1-1, with D unclear. Germline V gene sequence: CDR1 SGHKS, CDR2 YYEKEE (reference sequence). Trimming stripped 0 bases from V and 4 bases from J, with 10 bases between. The CDR3 runs 14 residues. In DNA, the CDR3 is TGTGCCAGCAGCTTGGCCGGCTCGAGCACTGAAGCTTTCTTT. It codes for CASSLAGSSTEAFF.

The rearrangement joins TRBV6-6 to TRBJ1-3, with 7 positions matching TRBD1. With V trimmed by 5 bases and J by 0 bases, 4 bases remained unmatched. Germline V gene sequence: CDR1 MNHNY, CDR2 SVGAGI (reference sequence). The CDR3 is 15 amino acids. CDR3: CASSQGTVSGNTIYF. CDR3 DNA: TGTGCCAGCAGTCAAGGGACAGTCTCTGGAAACACCATATATTTT.

The V gene is TRBV11-1, the J gene TRBJ1-6; D uncertain. The CDR3 has 15 residues. The V end lost 1 base, the J end lost 12 bases, and 16 bases lay between the germline ends. Germline loops: CDR1 SGHAT, CDR2 FQDESV (reference sequence). The CDR3 nucleotides are TGTGCCAGCAGCTTAGGGAGGGTTGCCGAAGGACCCCTCCACTTT. It yields the protein CASSLGRVAEGPLHF.